This TCR beta chain originates from a study of beta chain features in type 1 diabetes. Study-wide findings and caveats: When cDNA is sequenced, cells with high TCR expression could be over-represented. Among all four CD4+ subsets, Type 1 diabetes patients had TCRB CDR3s that were moderately but significantly shorter. More deletions and fewer insertions at VDJ junctions were seen in type 1 diabetes patients.

The germline gives CDR1 SGHRS, CDR2 YFSETQ. This CDR3 is built from 14 residues. V dropped 4 bases and J dropped 4 bases, with 13 bases sitting between them. What was sequenced were expressed TCRB transcripts, since all of the isolated RNA had been reverse transcribed. Clones were read by immunoSEQ multiplex PCR, and TCRdb kept only the in-frame ones, dropping some. The sample records almost 350,000 clones, 6.5% to 10% being singletons. In regard to this clone: Its antigen is not identified.

The sequencing input was central memory CD4+ T cells from blood. V usage is TRBV5-1 and J usage is TRBJ2-3; D is possibly TRBD2 (5 bases). This TCR came from a woman between 18 and 29 years old in good health. CDR3 coding DNA: TGCGCCAGCAGCCTAGCCACTGCAGCAGATACGCAGTATTTT. This encodes CASSLATAADTQYF.